This passage covers 14 T cell receptor beta chains from one sample sequenced in a study of cytomegalovirus exposure and HLA in healthy donors. PCR amplification relied on 60 Vbeta primers (plus 13 Jbeta primers). Sequencing was performed with immunoSEQ multiplex PCR; in TCRdb, only in-frame clones are kept and a portion is missing. The sample contains around 80,000 clones, roughly 65% of which appear only once. The sample was PBMCs. The receptor source for this set is a male donor in good health and CMV-seropositive.

V and J are TRBV19 and TRBJ1-1, with 8 bases fitting TRBD1. Germline loops: CDR1 LNHDA, CDR2 SQIVND (reference sequence). The CDR3 sequence is 14 residues long. J was trimmed by 7 bases and V by 6 bases; bases with no gene match: 10. CDR3 sequence (DNA): TGTGCCAGTAGCCACTCGACAGGGGCGAATGAAGCTTTCTTT. Translation gives CASSHSTGANEAFF.

This chain links TRBV28 with TRBJ1-4; TRBD1 matches 8 bases. V shed 8 bases and J 6 bases; nucleotides not matched to a gene: 5. The CDR3 length is 13 residues. The germline gives CDR1 MDHEN, CDR2 SYDVKM. CDR3 sequence: CASCGTGYEKLFF. The CDR3 DNA is TGTGCCAGCTGTGGGACAGGCTATGAAAAACTGTTTTTT.

In its sample, this clone was seen a few times. This chain joins TRBV7-2 and TRBJ2-3; D remains ambiguous. The CDR3 has 15 residues. Germline values: CDR1 SGHTA, CDR2 FQGNSA. Trimming cost V 5 bases and J 0 bases, with 12 bases left between them. The CDR3 region has the DNA TGTGCCAGCAGCGAGTTTGCGACTAGCACAGATACGCAGTATTTT. Its translation is CASSEFATSTDTQYF.

V is TRBV11-2 and J is TRBJ2-7, with 10 bases matching TRBD1. This CDR3 is 16 amino acids long. Germline trimming cut 5 bases from V and 2 bases from J; bases unmatched to any gene: 9. CDR1 SGHAT and CDR2 FQNNGV come from the germline V gene. This chain's CDR3 is CASSPASGQGTYEQYF. As DNA, the CDR3 is TGTGCCAGCAGCCCGGCATCGGGACAGGGGACCTACGAGCAGTACTTC.

This chain links TRBV7-2 with TRBJ2-3, with D maybe TRBD2 (5 bases). In germline, CDR1 is SGHTA, CDR2 FQGNSA. The V end lost 1 base, the J end lost 2 bases, and 16 bases lay between the germline ends. The CDR3 contains 17 residues. This CDR3 is CASSLGSRSRDTDTQYF. CDR3 nucleotides: TGTGCCAGCAGCTTAGGATCTAGGTCACGGGACACAGATACGCAGTATTTT.

The V gene is TRBV21-1, the J gene TRBJ1-5. TRBV21-1 is classified as a pseudogene. The CDR3 runs 18 residues. The CDR3 region is CASSKSDGDLYSNQPQHF. The CDR3 DNA reads TGTGCCAGCAGTAAATCAGACGGCGACTTATATAGCAATCAGCCCCAGCATTTT.

This clone turned up a few times. This chain links TRBV27 with TRBJ1-1; 9 positions match TRBD1. CDR3 length: 17 residues. Germline V gene lookup returns CDR1 MNHEY and CDR2 SMNVEV (reference sequence). The ends lost 7 bases at V and 5 bases at J; junction bases unmatched: 17. The CDR3 bases are TGTGCCAGCACTACTGCGGAAAACAGGGGGCCGGGAACTGAAGCTTTCTTT. Protein product: CASTTAENRGPGTEAFF.

The chain carries TRBV6-5 and TRBJ1-2; D is unclear. This CDR3 contains 13 residues. CDR1 MNHEY and CDR2 SVGAGI come from the germline V gene. The V end lost 6 bases, the J end lost 4 bases, and 12 bases lay between the germline ends. CDR3 protein: CASSRTALYGYTF. Here the CDR3 DNA reads TGTGCCAGCAGCCGCACAGCTCTCTATGGCTACACCTTC.

The J gene is TRBJ1-4, the V gene TRBV10-1; a possible D gene is TRBD1 (6 bases). The CDR3 has 14 amino acids. Germline V lookup: CDR1 WNHNN, CDR2 SYGVQD (reference sequence). Trimming left V 6 bases short and J 12 bases short, with 20 bases between. CDR3 amino acids: CASSQGHPGSELFF. In DNA, the CDR3 is TGCGCCAGCAGCCAGGGACACCCAGGATCGGAACTGTTTTTT.

This clone appeared once. The V gene is TRBV7-8, the J gene TRBJ2-7; 9 nucleotides align to TRBD1. CDR1 and CDR2 (germline): SGHVS, FQNEAQ. V was clipped by 3 bases and J by 6 bases; unmatched bases: 0. The CDR3 loop spans 12 amino acids. The CDR3 region has the DNA TGTGCCAGCAGCTTGACAGGGGGCGAGCAGTACTTC. Its translation: CASSLTGGEQYF. The full variable domain, completed using reference TRBV7-8 and TRBJ2-7, is GAGVSQSPRYKVAKRGQDVALRCDPISGHVSLFWYQQALGQGPEFLTYFQNEAQLDKSGLPSDRFFAERPEGSVSTLKIQRTQQEDSAVYLCASSLTGGEQYFGPGTRLTVT.

In nucleotides, the CDR3 is TGTGCCAGTAGCAGACGGGGTGAAAGAAACACCATATATTTT. Amino acids: CASSRRGERNTIYF. The chain recombines TRBV19 with TRBJ1-3; no definite D call. The CDR3 is 14 residues long. Germline-derived CDR1 and CDR2 are LNHDA and SQIVND (reference sequence). Between the trimmed V and J ends, which lost 6 bases and 5 bases, there was a span of 14 bases.

The chain combines TRBV28 with TRBJ2-1, with TRBD2 matching over 8 bases. V lost 3 bases and J lost 7; bases outside the gene matches: 5. There are 14 residues in the CDR3. Germline CDR1 and CDR2: MDHEN and SYDVKM. CDR3 in amino acids: CASSFRGGRNEQFF. The CDR3 DNA follows: TGTGCCAGCAGTTTTCGGGGGGGCCGGAATGAGCAGTTCTTC.

CDR3 in DNA: TGTGCCAGCAGCATGTTCACTAGCGGCCCCTACACAGATACGCAGTATTTT. Its protein is CASSMFTSGPYTDTQYF. The chain combines TRBV5-4 with TRBJ2-3; TRBD2 matches at 8 bases. J was trimmed by 2 bases and V by 4 bases; bases with no gene match: 12. Germline assignment: CDR1 SGHNT and CDR2 YYREEE (reference sequence). The CDR3 runs to 17 residues.

V usage is TRBV28 and J usage is TRBJ1-1; possible D gene TRBD1, 5 bases. Germline CDR1 MDHEN, CDR2 SYDVKM. Trimming took off 5 bases at V and 1 base at J, with 11 bases between the two ends. The CDR3 spans 14 residues. Written as DNA, the CDR3 is TGTGCCAGCAGTCTGGACATCGGGAACACTGAAGCTTTCTTT. Translation: CASSLDIGNTEAFF.